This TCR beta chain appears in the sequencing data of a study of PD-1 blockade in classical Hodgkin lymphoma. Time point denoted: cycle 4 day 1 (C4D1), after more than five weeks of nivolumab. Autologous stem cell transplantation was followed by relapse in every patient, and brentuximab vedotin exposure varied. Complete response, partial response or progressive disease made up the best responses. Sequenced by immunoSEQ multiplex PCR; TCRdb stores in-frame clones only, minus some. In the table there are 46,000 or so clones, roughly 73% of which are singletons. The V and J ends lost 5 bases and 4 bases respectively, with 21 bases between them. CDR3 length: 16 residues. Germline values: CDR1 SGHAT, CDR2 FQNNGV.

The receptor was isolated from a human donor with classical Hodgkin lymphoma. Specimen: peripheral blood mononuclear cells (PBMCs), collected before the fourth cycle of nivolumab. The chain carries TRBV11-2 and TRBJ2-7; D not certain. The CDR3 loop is CASSQSTASFRYEQYF. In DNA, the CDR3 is TGTGCCAGCAGCCAGAGTACCGCTAGTTTTAGGTACGAGCAGTACTTC.